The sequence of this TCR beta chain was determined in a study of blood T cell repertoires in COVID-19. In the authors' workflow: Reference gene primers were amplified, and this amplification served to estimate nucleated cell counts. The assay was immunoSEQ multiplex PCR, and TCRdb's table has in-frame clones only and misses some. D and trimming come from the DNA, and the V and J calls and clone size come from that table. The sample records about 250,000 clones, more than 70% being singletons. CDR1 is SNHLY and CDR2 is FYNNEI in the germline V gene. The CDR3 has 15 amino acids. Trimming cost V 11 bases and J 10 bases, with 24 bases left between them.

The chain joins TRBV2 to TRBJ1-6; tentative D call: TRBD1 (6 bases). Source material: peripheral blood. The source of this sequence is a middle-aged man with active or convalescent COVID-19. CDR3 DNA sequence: TGTGCCGGCGGGGGGGCAGGGGCTCTTCGATCACCCCTCCACTTT. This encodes CAGGGAGALRSPLHF.